This T cell receptor beta chain was captured by sequencing in a study of blood T cell repertoires in COVID-19. The wider study: Acute and convalescent COVID-19 samples came from the United States, Italy and Spain.

Produced via immunoSEQ multiplex PCR; TCRdb's table is partial and in-frame only. The repertoire holds roughly 59,000 clones, under 80% seen once, with more than 8% in the top ten. This CDR3 comprises 17 residues. Germline CDR1 is LNHDA and CDR2 is SQIVND (reference sequence). With 4 bases clipped from V and 2 bases from J, the junction kept 6 bases outside the gene matches. The sequencing input was peripheral blood. V and J are TRBV19 and TRBJ2-6; TRBD1 matches at 9 bases. This TCR derives from a human donor in a cohort sampled during active COVID-19. The DNA of the CDR3 is TGTGCCAGTAGTACCCGACAGGGGGGGGCTGGGGCCAACGTCCTGACTTTC. This gives the protein CASSTRQGGAGANVLTF.